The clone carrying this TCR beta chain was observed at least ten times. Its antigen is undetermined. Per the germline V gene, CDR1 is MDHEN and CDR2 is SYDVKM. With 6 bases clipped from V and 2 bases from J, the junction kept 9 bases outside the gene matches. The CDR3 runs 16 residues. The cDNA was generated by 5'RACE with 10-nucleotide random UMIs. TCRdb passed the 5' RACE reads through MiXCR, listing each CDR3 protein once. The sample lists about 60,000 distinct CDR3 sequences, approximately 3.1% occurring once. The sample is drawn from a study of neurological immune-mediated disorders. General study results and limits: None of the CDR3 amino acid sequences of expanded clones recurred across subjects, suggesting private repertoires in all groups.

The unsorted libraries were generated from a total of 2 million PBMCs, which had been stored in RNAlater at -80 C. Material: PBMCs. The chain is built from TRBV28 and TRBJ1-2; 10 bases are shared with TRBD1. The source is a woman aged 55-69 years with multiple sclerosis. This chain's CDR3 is CASRTFGTGDNYGYTF. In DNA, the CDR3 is TGTGCCAGCAGAACGTTCGGGACAGGGGACAACTATGGCTACACCTTC.